This T cell receptor beta chain was retrieved from a study of spatial heterogeneity in lung cancer. The study's findings and limits: At tumor resection, ubiquitous expanded TCRs were detected in blood more often than later.

All TCR cDNA molecules were individually tagged with a unique molecular identifier. TCRdb reanalysed the 5' RACE reads using MiXCR and keeps one entry per CDR3 protein. The repertoire consists of roughly 120,000 distinct CDR3 sequences, with 10% to 11% occurring once and the leading ten covering 20% to 30%. As concerns this clonotype: The antigen is undetermined.

This sample's time point: blood at routine non-recurrence follow-up after resection. Trimming removed 2 bases from V and 1 base from J, with 17 bases in between. The CDR3 contains 17 residues. CDR1 and CDR2 (germline): LGHNA, YNFKEQ. Sample: PBMCs, taken at follow-up. The sequence derives from a female donor with early-stage non-small cell lung cancer. V usage is TRBV4-2 and J usage is TRBJ1-1, with a possible D match to TRBD1 (5 bases). CDR3 residues: CASSQWGGGPENTEAFF. CDR3 in DNA: TGTGCCAGCAGCCAATGGGGGGGAGGGCCCGAGAACACTGAAGCTTTCTTT.